This record covers a single T cell receptor beta chain. This specimen comes from a study of shared clonotypes between healthy human individuals. Overall study context: Used for every donor were three CD4 naive, three CD4 memory, two CD8 naive and one CD8 memory plate.

TCRdb's table, derived via immunoSEQ multiplex PCR, lists solely in-frame clones and lacks some. The table lists approximately 1.5 million clones, 95% to 99% of them singletons. V was trimmed by 4 bases and J by 1 base, leaving 13 bases between them. This CDR3 spans 15 amino acids. CDR1 is WSHSY and CDR2 is SAAADI in the germline V gene. Those who donated, Caucasian adults without exception, all lived in Nashville, Tennessee. The chain carries TRBV10-2 and TRBJ1-1; the D gene is possibly TRBD1 (5 bases). Sequenced input: naive CD4+ T cells sorted from blood. As to subset: CD45RA+ positively selected. The source is a man aged 25-45 years in good health. This CDR3 is CASSGGAIGNTEAFF. DNA for the CDR3: TGCGCCAGCAGTGGTGGGGCCATAGGGAACACTGAAGCTTTCTTT.